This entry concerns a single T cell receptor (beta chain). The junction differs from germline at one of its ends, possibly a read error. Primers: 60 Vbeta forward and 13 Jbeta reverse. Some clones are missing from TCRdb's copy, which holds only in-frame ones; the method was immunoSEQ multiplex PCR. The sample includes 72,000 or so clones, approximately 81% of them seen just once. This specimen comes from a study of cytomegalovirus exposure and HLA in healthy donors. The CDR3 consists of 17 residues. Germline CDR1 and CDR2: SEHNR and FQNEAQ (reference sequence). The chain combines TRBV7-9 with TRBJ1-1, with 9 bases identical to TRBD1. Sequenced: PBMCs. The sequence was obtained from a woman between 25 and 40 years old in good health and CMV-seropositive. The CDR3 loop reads CSSSSMWTGAINTEAFF. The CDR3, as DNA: TGTTCCAGCAGCTCGATGTGGACAGGGGCGATAAACACTGAAGCTTTCTTT. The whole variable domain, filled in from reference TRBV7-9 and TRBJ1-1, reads DTGVSQNPRHKITKRGQNVTFRCDPISEHNRLYWYRQTLGQGPEFLTYFQNEAQLEKSRLLSDRFSAERPKGSFSTLEIQRTEQGDSAMYLCSSSSMWTGAINTEAFFGQGTRLTVV.